The present T cell receptor (beta chain) was sequenced within a study of molecular identifiers for immune sequencing clone quantification. The germline CDR1 and CDR2 sequences are LNHDA and SQIVND (reference sequence). The CDR3 loop spans 15 amino acids. V shed 5 bases, J shed 6 bases, and the junction held 7 bases outside the gene matches. TCRdb used MiXCR to reprocess the PCR reads, holding one entry per CDR3 protein. The sample comprises approximately 670,000 distinct CDR3 sequences, 20% of which are singletons, and approximately 0.9% rests with the top ten. This clonotype has only a few counts. The TCR comes from a human donor in good health. Some libraries in this study had Jurkat cell RNA spiked in. The rearrangement links TRBV19 to TRBJ2-4, with 10 bases matching TRBD1. Source material: naive CD8+ T cells from blood, with Jurkat cell RNA spiked in. Indicated subset: FACS-sorted CD8+CD4-CCR7+CD45RA+ naive T cells. Here the CDR3 reads CASSGDRGPRNIQYF. The CDR3 nucleotides are TGTGCCAGTAGTGGCGACAGGGGGCCGAGAAACATTCAGTACTTC.